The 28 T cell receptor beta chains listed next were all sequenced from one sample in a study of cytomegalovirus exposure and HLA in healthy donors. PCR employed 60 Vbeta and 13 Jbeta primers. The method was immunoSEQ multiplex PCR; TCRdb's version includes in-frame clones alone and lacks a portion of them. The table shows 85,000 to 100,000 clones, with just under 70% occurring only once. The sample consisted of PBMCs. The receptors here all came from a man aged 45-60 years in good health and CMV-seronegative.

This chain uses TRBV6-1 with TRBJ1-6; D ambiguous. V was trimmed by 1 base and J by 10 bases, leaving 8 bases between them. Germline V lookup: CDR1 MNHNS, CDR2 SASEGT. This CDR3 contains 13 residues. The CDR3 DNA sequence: TGTGCCAGCAGTGAAGGAGGGTCCTCACCCCTCCACTTT. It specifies CASSEGGSSPLHF.

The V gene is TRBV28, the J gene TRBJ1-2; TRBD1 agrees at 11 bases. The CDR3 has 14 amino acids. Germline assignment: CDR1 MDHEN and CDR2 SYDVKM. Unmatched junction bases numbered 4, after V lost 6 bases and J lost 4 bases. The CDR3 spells CASRGTGGSYGYTF. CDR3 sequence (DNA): TGTGCCAGCAGGGGGACAGGGGGATCCTATGGCTACACCTTC.

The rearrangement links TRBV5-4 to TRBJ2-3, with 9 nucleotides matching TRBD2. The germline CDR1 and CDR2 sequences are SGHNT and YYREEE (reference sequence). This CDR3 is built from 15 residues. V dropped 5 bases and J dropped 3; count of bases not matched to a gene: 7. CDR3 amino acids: CASSHKAGGTDTQYF. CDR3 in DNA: TGTGCCAGCAGTCATAAGGCGGGAGGGACAGATACGCAGTATTTT.

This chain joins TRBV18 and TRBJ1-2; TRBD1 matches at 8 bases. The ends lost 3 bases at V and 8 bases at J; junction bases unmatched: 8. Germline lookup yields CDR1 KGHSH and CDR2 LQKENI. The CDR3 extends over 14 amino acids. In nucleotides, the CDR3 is TGTGCCAGCTCACCGGACAGGGTGTTTGGGGGCTACACCTTC. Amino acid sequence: CASSPDRVFGGYTF.

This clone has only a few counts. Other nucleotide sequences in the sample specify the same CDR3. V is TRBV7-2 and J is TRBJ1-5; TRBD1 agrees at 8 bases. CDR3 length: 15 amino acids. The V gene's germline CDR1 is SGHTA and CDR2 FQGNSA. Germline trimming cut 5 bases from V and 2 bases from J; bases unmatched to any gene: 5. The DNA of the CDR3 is TGTGCCAGCAGCCTCCAGGGGGCGGGCAATCAGCCCCAGCATTTT. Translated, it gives CASSLQGAGNQPQHF.

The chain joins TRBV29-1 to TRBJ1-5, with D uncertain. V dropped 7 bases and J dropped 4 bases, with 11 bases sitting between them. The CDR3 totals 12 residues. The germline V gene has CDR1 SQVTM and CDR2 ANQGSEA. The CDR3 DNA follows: TGCAGCGCTCAACGGGGAAATCAGCCCCAGCATTTT. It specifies CSAQRGNQPQHF.

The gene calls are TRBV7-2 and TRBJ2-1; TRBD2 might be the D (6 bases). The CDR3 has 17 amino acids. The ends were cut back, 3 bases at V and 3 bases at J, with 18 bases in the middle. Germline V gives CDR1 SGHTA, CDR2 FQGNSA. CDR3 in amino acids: CASSFPLWRENYNEQFF. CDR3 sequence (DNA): TGTGCCAGCAGCTTCCCCCTCTGGAGGGAGAACTACAATGAGCAGTTCTTC.

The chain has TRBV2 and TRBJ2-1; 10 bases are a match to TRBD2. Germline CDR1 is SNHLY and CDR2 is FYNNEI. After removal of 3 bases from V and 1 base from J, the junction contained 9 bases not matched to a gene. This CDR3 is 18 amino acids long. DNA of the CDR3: TGTGCCAGCAGTGAGGGGCTGCAGCGGGGGGGGTCCTACAATGAGCAGTTCTTC. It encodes CASSEGLQRGGSYNEQFF.

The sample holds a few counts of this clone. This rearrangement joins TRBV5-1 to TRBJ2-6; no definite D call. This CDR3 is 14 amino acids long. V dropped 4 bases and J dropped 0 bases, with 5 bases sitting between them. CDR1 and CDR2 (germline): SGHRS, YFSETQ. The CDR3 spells CASSGSSGANVLTF. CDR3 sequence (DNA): TGCGCCAGCAGCGGCTCCTCTGGGGCCAACGTCCTGACTTTC.

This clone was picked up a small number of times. CDR3 amino acids: CASRAGSPVQYV. CDR3 DNA sequence: TGTGCCAGCAGAGCAGGTTCCCCGGTGCAGTACGTC. V and J are TRBV2 and TRBJ2-7, with D unresolved. The germline gives CDR1 SNHLY, CDR2 FYNNEI. The V end was cut by 6 bases, the J end by 9 bases, with 15 bases between. The CDR3 extends over 12 amino acids.

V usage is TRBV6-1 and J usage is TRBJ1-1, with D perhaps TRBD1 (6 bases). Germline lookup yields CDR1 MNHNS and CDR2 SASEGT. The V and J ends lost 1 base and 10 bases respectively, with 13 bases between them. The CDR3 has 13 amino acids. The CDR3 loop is CASSEGTARGAFF. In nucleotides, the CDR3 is TGTGCCAGCAGTGAAGGGACAGCGCGTGGAGCTTTCTTT.

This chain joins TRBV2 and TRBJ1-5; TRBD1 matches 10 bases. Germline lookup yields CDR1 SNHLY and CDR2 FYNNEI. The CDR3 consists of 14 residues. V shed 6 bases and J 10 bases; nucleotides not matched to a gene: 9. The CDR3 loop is CASRSGTGEIPQHF. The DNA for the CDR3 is TGTGCCAGCAGATCCGGGACAGGGGAGATACCCCAGCATTTT.

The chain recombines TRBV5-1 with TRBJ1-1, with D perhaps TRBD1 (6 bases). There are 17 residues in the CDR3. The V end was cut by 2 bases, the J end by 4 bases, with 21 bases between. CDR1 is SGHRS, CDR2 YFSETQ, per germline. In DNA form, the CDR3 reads TGCGCCAGCAGCTTAGGGGGGGGCGGGTCAGGGAGCACTGAAGCTTTCTTT. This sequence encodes CASSLGGGGSGSTEAFF.

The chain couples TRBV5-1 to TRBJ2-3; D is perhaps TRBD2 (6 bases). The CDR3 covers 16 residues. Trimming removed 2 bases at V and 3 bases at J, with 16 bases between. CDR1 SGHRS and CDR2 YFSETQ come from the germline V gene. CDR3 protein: CASSFSGRRGTDTQYF. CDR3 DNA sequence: TGCGCCAGCAGCTTCTCCGGTAGGCGGGGAACAGATACGCAGTATTTT.

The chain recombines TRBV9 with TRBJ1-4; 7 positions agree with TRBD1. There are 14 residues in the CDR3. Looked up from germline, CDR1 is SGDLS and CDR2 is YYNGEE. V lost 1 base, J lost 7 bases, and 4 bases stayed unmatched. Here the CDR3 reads CASSVRDSGEKLFF. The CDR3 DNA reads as TGTGCCAGCAGCGTAAGGGACAGTGGTGAAAAACTGTTTTTT.

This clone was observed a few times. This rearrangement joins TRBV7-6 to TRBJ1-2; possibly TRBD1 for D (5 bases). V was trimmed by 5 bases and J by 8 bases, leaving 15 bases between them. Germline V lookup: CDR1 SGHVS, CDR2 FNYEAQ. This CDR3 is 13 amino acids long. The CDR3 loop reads CASSTTEAGGYTF. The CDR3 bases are TGTGCCAGCAGCACGACAGAGGCTGGGGGCTACACCTTC.

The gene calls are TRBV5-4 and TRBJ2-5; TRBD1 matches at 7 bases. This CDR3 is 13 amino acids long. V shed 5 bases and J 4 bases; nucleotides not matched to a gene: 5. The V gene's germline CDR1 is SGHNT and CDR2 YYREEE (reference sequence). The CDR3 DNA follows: TGTGCCAGCAGAACCACAGGGGTAGAGACCCAGTACTTC. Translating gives CASRTTGVETQYF. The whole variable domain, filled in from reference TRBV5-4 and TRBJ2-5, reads ETGVTQSPTHLIKTRGQQVTLRCSSQSGHNTVSWYQQALGQGPQFIFQYYREEENGRGNFPPRFSGLQFPNYSSELNVNALELDDSALYLCASRTTGVETQYFGPGTRLLVL.

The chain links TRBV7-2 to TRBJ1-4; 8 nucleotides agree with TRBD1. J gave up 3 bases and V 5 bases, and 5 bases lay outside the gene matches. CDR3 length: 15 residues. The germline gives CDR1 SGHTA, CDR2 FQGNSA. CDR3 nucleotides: TGTGCCAGCAGCGCTCCGGGACAGGCTAATGAAAAACTGTTTTTT. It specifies CASSAPGQANEKLFF.

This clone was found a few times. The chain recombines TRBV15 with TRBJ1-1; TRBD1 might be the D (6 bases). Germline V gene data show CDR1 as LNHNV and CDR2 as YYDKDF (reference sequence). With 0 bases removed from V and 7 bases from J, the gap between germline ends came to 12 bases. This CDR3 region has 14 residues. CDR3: CATSRDYSDSEAFF. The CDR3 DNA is TGTGCCACCAGCAGAGATTACTCGGACAGTGAAGCTTTCTTT.

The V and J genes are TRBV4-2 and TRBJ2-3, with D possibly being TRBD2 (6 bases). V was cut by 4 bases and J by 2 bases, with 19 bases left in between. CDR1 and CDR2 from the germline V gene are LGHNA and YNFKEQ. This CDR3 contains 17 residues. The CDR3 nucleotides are TGTGCCAGCAGCCCTCGCGGGGAAGGTCGATTCACAGATACGCAGTATTTT. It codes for CASSPRGEGRFTDTQYF.

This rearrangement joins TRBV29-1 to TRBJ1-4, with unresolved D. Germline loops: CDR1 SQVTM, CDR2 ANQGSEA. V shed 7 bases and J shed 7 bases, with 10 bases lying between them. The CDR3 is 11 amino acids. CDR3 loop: CSGVAFEKLFF. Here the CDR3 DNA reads TGCAGCGGTGTCGCGTTTGAAAAACTGTTTTTT.

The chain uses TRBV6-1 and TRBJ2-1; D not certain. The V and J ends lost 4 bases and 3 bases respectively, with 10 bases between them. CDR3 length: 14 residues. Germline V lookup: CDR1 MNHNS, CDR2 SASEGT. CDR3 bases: TGTGCCAGCAGTGTTCTACTACTCTACAATGAGCAGTTCTTC. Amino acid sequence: CASSVLLLYNEQFF.

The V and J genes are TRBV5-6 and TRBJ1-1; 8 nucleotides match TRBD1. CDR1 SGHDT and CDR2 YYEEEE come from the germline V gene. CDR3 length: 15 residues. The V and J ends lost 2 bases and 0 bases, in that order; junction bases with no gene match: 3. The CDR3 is CASSLQGDVNTEAFF. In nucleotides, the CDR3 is TGTGCCAGCAGCTTACAGGGGGATGTGAACACTGAAGCTTTCTTT. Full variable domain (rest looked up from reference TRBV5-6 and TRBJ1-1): DAGVTQSPTHLIKTRGQQVTLRCSPKSGHDTVSWYQQALGQGPQFIFQYYEEEERQRGNFPDRFSGHQFPNYSSELNVNALLLGDSALYLCASSLQGDVNTEAFFGQGTRLTVV.

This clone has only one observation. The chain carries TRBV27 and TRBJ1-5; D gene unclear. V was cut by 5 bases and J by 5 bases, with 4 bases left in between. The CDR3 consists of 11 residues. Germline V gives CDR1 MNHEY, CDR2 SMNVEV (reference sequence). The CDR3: CASSLHQPQHF. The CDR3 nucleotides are TGTGCCAGCAGTCTCCATCAGCCCCAGCATTTT.

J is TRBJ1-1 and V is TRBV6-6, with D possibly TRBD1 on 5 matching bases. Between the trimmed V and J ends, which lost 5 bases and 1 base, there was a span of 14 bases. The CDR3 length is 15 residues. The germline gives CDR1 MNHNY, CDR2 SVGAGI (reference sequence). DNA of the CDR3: TGTGCCAGCAGTCCAACCGACAGACAGAACACTGAAGCTTTCTTT. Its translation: CASSPTDRQNTEAFF.

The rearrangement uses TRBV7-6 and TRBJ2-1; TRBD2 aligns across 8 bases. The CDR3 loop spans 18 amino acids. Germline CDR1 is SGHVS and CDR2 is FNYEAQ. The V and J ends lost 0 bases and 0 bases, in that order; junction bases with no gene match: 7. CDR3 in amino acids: CASSLALLAVSSYNEQFF. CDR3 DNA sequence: TGTGCCAGCAGCTTAGCGCTACTAGCGGTCTCCTCCTACAATGAGCAGTTCTTC. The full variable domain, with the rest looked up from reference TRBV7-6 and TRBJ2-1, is GAGVSQSPRYKVTKRGQDVALRCDPISGHVSLYWYRQALGQGPEFLTYFNYEAQQDKSGLPNDRFSAERPEGSISTLTIQRTEQRDSAMYRCASSLALLAVSSYNEQFFGPGTRLTVL.

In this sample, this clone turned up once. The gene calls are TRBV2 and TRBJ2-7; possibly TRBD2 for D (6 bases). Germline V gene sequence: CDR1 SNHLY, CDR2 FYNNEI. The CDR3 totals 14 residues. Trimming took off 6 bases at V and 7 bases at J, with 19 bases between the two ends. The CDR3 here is CASREGLDPREQYF. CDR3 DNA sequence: TGTGCCAGCAGGGAGGGCTTGGATCCTCGGGAGCAGTACTTC.

CDR3 in DNA: TGTGCCAGTGGAAGGCGGCCCACCTACAATGAGCAGTTCTTC. Translation gives CASGRRPTYNEQFF. The J gene is TRBJ2-1, the V gene TRBV5-4; unclear D gene. CDR3 length equals 14 residues. The germline V gene has CDR1 SGHNT and CDR2 YYREEE (reference sequence). V was pared by 8 bases and J by 2 bases, with 14 bases between.